One sample yielded the 8 T cell receptor beta chains listed below, sequenced in a study of T cells in Graves' hyperthyroidism and ophthalmopathy. TCR beta CDR3 region amplification was performed from RNA transcripts. An initial round of RT-PCR targeting the TCR CDR3 relied on the HTBI primer set. A single record per CDR3 protein comes from TCRdb applying MiXCR to the multiplex PCR reads. The sample lists around 690,000 distinct CDR3 sequences, approximately 15% occurring once. The specimen was blood. The receptors shown here come from a man aged 50 to 59 with Graves' hyperthyroidism.

This clonotype was detected a few times. The chain carries TRBV29-1 and TRBJ1-1, with D possibly being TRBD1 (5 bases). The V end was cut by 6 bases, the J end by 2 bases, with 16 bases between. This CDR3 has 14 residues. Germline CDR1 reads SQVTM; CDR2 reads ANQGSEA. The CDR3 protein is CSVSYRDPNTEAFF. The CDR3 DNA is TGCAGCGTCAGCTACCGGGACCCCAACACTGAAGCTTTCTTT.

Notes on this clonotype: One base away lies a much larger clone, so this may be a sequencing read error. V usage is TRBV19 and J usage is TRBJ1-1, with D uncertain. The germline CDR1 and CDR2 sequences are LNHDA and SQIVND (reference sequence). The CDR3 is 13 residues long. CDR3 region: CASGIRVGTEAFF. DNA of the CDR3: TGTGCCAGTGGTATAAGGGTTGGCACTGAAGCTTTCTTT.

This clonotype was detected a few times. The rearrangement joins TRBV10-3 to TRBJ2-1; D not resolved. CDR1 is ENHRY, CDR2 SYGVKD, per germline. Trimming stripped 10 bases from V and 5 bases from J, with 9 bases between. The CDR3 consists of 11 residues. The CDR3 DNA follows: TGTGCCACTAGGATAAACAATGAGCAGTTCTTC. Translation: CATRINNEQFF.

This clonotype was found many times. The chain recombines TRBV4-1 with TRBJ2-3, with 7 bases that match TRBD2. V was clipped by 2 bases and J by 2 bases; unmatched bases: 16. The CDR3 is 19 amino acids. Germline CDR1 and CDR2: MGHRA and YSYEKL. CDR3 DNA: TGCGCCAGCAGCCAAAGATCATGGGACGAGCGGGACTACACAGATACGCAGTATTTT. As protein: CASSQRSWDERDYTDTQYF.

This chain joins TRBV15 and TRBJ2-2, with 9 positions matching TRBD1. This CDR3 region has 15 residues. Germline V gene sequence: CDR1 LNHNV, CDR2 YYDKDF (reference sequence). Trimming at V came to 5 bases and at J to 5 bases, leaving 6 bases not matched to a gene. CDR3 amino acids: CATSEDRGSTGELFF. CDR3 nucleotides: TGTGCCACCAGCGAAGACAGGGGGTCTACCGGGGAGCTGTTTTTT.

In this sample, this clonotype turned up many times. The V gene is TRBV12-3 or TRBV12-4, the J gene TRBJ1-2; 8 bases are shared with TRBD1. The CDR3 runs to 16 residues. V dropped 1 base and J dropped 8; count of bases not matched to a gene: 12. For the CDR3, the DNA is TGTGCCAGCAGTTTAGACCTGTTGGACAGGGTAGGCGGCTACACCTTC. It codes for CASSLDLLDRVGGYTF.

This clonotype was counted at least ten times. V usage is TRBV28 and J usage is TRBJ2-7, with a possible D match to TRBD2 (8 bases). V was clipped by 4 bases and J by 4 bases, with 20 bases between them. From germline, CDR1 is MDHEN and CDR2 SYDVKM. The CDR3 has 16 amino acids. The CDR3 reads CASSSPGGATGYEQYF. The CDR3 DNA reads as TGTGCCAGCAGTTCCCCGGGGGGGGCGACAGGGTACGAGCAGTACTTC.

The chain joins TRBV5-6 to TRBJ1-5, with D unclear. CDR3 length: 14 residues. Germline CDR1 SGHDT, CDR2 YYEEEE. V was shortened by 4 bases and J by 2 bases, with 10 bases between the two germline ends. The CDR3 here is CASSGRFGNQPQHF. CDR3 DNA sequence: TGTGCCAGCAGCGGACGCTTCGGCAATCAGCCCCAGCATTTT.